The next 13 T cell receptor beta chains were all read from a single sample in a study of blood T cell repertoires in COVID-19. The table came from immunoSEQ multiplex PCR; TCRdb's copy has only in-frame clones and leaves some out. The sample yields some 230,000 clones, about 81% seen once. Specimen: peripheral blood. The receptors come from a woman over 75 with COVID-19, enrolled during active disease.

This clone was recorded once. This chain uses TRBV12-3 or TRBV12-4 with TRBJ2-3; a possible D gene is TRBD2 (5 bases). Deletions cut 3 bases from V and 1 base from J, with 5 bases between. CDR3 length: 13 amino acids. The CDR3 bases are TGTGCCAGCAGTTTGAGGGGCACAGATACGCAGTATTTT. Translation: CASSLRGTDTQYF.

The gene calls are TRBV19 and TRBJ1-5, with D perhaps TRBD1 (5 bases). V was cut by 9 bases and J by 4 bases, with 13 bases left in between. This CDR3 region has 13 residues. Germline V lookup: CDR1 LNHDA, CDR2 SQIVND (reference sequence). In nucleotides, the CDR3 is TGTGCCAGCAACCGACAGACAAATCAGCCCCAGCATTTT. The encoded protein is CASNRQTNQPQHF.

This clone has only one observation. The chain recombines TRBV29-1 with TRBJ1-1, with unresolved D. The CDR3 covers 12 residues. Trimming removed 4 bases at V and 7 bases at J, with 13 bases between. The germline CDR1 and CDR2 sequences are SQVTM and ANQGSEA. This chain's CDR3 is CSVVSQAYEAFF. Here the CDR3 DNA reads TGCAGCGTTGTATCGCAAGCCTATGAAGCTTTCTTT.

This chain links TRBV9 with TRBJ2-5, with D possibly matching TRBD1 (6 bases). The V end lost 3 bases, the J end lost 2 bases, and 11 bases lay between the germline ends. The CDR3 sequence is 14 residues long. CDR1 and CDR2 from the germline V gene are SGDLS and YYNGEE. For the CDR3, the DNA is TGTGCCAGCAGCGGGGGGCCCGGGCAAGAGACCCAGTACTTC. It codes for CASSGGPGQETQYF. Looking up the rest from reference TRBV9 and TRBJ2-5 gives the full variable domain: DSGVTQTPKHLITATGQRVTLRCSPRSGDLSVYWYQQSLDQGLQFLIQYYNGEERAKGNILERFSAQQFPDLHSELNLSSLELGDSALYFCASSGGPGQETQYFGPGTRLLVL.

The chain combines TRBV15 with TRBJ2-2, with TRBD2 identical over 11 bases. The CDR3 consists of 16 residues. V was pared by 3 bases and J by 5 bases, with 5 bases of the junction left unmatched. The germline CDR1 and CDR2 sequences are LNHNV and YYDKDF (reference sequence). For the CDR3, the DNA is TGTGCCACCAGCAGGTCCCTAGCGGGAGGTACCGGGGAGCTGTTTTTT. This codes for CATSRSLAGGTGELFF.

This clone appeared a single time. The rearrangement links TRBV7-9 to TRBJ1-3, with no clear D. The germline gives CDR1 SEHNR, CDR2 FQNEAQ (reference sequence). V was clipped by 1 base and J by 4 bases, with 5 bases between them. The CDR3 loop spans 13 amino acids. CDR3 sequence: CASSLGGGNTIYF. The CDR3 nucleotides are TGTGCCAGCAGCTTAGGTGGCGGAAACACCATATATTTT.

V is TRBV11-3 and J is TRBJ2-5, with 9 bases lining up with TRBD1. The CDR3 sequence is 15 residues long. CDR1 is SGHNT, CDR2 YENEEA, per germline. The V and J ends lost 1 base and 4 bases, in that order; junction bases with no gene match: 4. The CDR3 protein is CASSLGTGAGETQYF. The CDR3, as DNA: TGTGCCAGCAGCTTAGGGACAGGGGCCGGAGAGACCCAGTACTTC.

The CDR3 DNA reads TGTGCCAGCAGTTTATGGGACAGGGGTTATTCCCAGCATTTT. Translation: CASSLWDRGYSQHF. The chain has TRBV28 and TRBJ1-5; 9 bases match TRBD1. The J segment lost 11 bases and the V segment lost 0 bases, leaving 5 bases of the junction unmatched. Germline V gives CDR1 MDHEN, CDR2 SYDVKM. The CDR3 loop spans 14 amino acids. Variable domain in full (rest from reference TRBV28 and TRBJ1-5): DVKVTQSSRYLVKRTGEKVFLECVQDMDHENMFWYRQDPGLGLRLIYFSYDVKMKEKGDIPEGYSVSREKKERFSLILESASTNQTSMYLCASSLWDRGYSQHFGDGTRLSIL.

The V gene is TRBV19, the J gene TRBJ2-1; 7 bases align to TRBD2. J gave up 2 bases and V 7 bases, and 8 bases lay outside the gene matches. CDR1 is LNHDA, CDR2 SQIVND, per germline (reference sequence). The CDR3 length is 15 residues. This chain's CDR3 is CASTPGGITYNEQFF. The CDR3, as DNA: TGTGCCAGTACCCCGGGAGGAATCACCTACAATGAGCAGTTCTTC.

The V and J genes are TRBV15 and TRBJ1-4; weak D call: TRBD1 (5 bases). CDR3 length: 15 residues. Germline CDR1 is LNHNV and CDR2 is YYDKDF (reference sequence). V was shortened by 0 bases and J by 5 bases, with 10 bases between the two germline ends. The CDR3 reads CATSRDGAGNEKLFF. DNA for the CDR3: TGTGCCACCAGCAGAGATGGGGCAGGGAATGAAAAACTGTTTTTT.

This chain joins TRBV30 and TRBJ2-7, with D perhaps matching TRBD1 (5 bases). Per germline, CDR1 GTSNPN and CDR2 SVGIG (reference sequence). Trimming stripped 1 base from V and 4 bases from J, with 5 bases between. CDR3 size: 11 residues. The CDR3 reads CAWSGQYEQYF. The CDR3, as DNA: TGTGCCTGGAGTGGACAGTACGAGCAGTACTTC.

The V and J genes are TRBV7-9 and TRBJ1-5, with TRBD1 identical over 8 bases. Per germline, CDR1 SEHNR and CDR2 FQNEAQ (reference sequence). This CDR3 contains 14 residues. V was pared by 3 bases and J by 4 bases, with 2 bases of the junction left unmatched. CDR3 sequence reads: CASSLGTGNQPQHF. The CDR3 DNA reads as TGTGCCAGCAGCTTGGGGACAGGAAATCAGCCCCAGCATTTT.

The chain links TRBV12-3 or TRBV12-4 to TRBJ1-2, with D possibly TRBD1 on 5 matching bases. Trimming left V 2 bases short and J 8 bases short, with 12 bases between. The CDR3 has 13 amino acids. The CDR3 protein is CASSLFAGSGYTF. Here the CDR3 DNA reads TGTGCCAGCAGTTTATTTGCAGGGTCGGGCTACACCTTC.